Presented here are 5 T cell receptor beta chains from one specimen sequenced in a study of cytomegalovirus exposure and HLA in healthy donors. The PCR ran on 60 Vbeta and 13 Jbeta primers. TCRdb keeps only in-frame clones here, not all; method: immunoSEQ multiplex PCR. The table lists 65,000 to 85,000 clones, with roughly 2.3% in the top ten. The specimen was PBMCs. All receptors derive from a female donor in good health and CMV-seropositive.

The rearrangement links TRBV9 to TRBJ1-3, with no clear D. Trimming pared 0 bases from V and 1 base from J, leaving 8 bases between. The CDR3 contains 15 residues. Germline V gene sequence: CDR1 SGDLS, CDR2 YYNGEE. CDR3 protein: CASSVEARSGNTIYF. CDR3 DNA: TGTGCCAGCAGCGTAGAAGCCAGGTCTGGAAACACCATATATTTT.

The chain combines TRBV4-3 with TRBJ2-1; 11 nucleotides match TRBD2. Germline CDR1 LGHNA, CDR2 YSLEER. The trim removed 3 bases at V and 1 base at J, leaving 5 bases unmatched. The CDR3 loop spans 17 amino acids. The CDR3 region has the DNA TGCGCCAGCAGCCAGGCCTTAGCGGGAGGGTCCTACAATGAGCAGTTCTTC. The encoded protein is CASSQALAGGSYNEQFF.

The V gene is TRBV6-5, the J gene TRBJ1-2, with D unclear. The CDR3 has 12 residues. The germline CDR1 and CDR2 sequences are MNHEY and SVGAGI. V was cut by 2 bases and J by 2 bases, with 3 bases left in between. The CDR3 protein is CASSYRNYGYTF. CDR3 nucleotide sequence: TGTGCCAGCAGTTACCGGAACTATGGCTACACCTTC.

V usage is TRBV27 and J usage is TRBJ1-5; tentatively, D is TRBD1 (5 bases). Trimming left V 8 bases short and J 3 bases short, with 20 bases between. The germline gives CDR1 MNHEY, CDR2 SMNVEV (reference sequence). The CDR3 sequence is 16 residues long. DNA of the CDR3: TGTGCCAGCGGTGGGGGGGGGTCTAACTCCAATCAGCCCCAGCATTTT. Its translation: CASGGGGSNSNQPQHF.

This rearrangement joins TRBV5-1 to TRBJ2-1, with TRBD1 identical over 10 bases. Trimming cost V 5 bases and J 6 bases; bases outside gene matches: 20. CDR3 length: 19 amino acids. The V gene's germline CDR1 is SGHRS and CDR2 YFSETQ. The CDR3 region is CASSHHQGQGILRVNEQFF. In DNA form, the CDR3 reads TGCGCCAGCAGTCACCATCAGGGACAGGGGATTTTGAGGGTCAATGAGCAGTTCTTC.